Here is one T cell receptor beta chain with its context. Its antigen is not identified. The record originates from a study of T cell responses to AZD1222 COVID-19 vaccine. Trimming at V came to 4 bases and at J to 0 bases, leaving 9 bases not matched to a gene. CDR3 length: 18 residues. Germline-derived CDR1 and CDR2 are MGHRA and YSYEKL. Study outcomes and limitations: An increase in Spike-specific TCR breadth and depth was observed after two AZD1222 doses. In the spike-specific TCR repertoire, nearly half reportedly target unmutated variant regions. Clonal diversity was possibly underestimated, and white British individuals and females predominated among donors. Researchers took repertoire samples only after the peak T cell response had come.

The protocol was immunoSEQ multiplex PCR, while the TCRdb copy is restricted to in-frame clones and leaves out a portion. The table includes some 100,000 clones, about 88% detected once. The sequence came from an adult in good health. The V and J genes are TRBV4-1 and TRBJ2-1; 10 nucleotides line up with TRBD2. Sequencing used peripheral blood, obtained on day 0 of AZD1222 vaccination. The CDR3 loop is CASSLGLAAVSSYNEQFF. CDR3 nucleotide sequence: TGCGCCAGCAGCCTCGGACTAGCGGCCGTGAGCTCCTACAATGAGCAGTTCTTC.